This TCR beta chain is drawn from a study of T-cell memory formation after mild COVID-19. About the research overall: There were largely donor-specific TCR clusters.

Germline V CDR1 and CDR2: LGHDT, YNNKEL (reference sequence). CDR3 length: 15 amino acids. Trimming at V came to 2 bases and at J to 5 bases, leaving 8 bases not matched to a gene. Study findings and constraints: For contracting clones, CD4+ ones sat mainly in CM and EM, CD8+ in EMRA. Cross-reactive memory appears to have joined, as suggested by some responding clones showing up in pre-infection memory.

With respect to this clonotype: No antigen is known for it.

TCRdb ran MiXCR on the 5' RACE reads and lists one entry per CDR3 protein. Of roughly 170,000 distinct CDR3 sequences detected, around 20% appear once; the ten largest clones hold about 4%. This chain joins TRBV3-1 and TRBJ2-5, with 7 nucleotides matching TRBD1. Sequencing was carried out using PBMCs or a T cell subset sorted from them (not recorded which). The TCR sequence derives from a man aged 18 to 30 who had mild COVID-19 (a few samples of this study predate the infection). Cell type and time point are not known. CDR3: CASSQRTGKDETQYF. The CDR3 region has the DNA TGTGCCAGCAGCCAACGGACAGGAAAGGATGAGACCCAGTACTTC.